This T cell receptor beta chain appears in the sequencing data of a study of T-cell memory formation after mild COVID-19. The study's findings and limits: Detection of some responders pre-infection suggested pre-existing cross-reactive memory T cells participated. In second-wave clones peaking day 37, SARS-CoV-2 specificity remained unconfirmed.

CDR3 length equals 15 residues. The V gene's germline CDR1 is SNHLY and CDR2 FYNNEI. V lost 2 bases to trimming and J lost 6 bases, with 14 bases between them. In TCRdb, the 5' RACE reads were re-called with MiXCR into one record per CDR3 protein. The sample contains just under 550,000 distinct CDR3 sequences, roughly 22% of which appear only once. This clonotype was detected a few times. Its specificity is not known. The sequencing sample was made of PBMCs or a T cell subset sorted from them (not recorded which). The receptor's source is an adult woman who had mild COVID-19 (a few samples of this study predate the infection). Cell type and time point are not known. V is TRBV2 and J is TRBJ2-1; D unresolved. CDR3 in amino acids: CASSEMLPTVNEQFF. The CDR3 DNA sequence: TGTGCCAGCAGTGAAATGCTCCCTACAGTCAATGAGCAGTTCTTC.